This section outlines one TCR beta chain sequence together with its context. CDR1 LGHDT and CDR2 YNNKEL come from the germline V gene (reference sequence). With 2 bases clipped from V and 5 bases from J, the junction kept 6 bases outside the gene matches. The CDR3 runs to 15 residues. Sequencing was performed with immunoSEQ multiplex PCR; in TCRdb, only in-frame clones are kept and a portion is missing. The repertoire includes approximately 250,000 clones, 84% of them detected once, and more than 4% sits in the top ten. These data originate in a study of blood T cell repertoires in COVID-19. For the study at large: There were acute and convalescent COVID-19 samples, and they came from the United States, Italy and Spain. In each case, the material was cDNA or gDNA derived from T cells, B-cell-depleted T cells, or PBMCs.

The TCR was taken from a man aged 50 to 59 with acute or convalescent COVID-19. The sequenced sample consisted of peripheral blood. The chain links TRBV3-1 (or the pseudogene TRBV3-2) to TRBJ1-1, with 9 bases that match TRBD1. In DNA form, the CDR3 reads TGTGCCAGCAGCCAAACCGGGACAGGGAGAACTGAAGCTTTCTTT. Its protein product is CASSQTGTGRTEAFF.